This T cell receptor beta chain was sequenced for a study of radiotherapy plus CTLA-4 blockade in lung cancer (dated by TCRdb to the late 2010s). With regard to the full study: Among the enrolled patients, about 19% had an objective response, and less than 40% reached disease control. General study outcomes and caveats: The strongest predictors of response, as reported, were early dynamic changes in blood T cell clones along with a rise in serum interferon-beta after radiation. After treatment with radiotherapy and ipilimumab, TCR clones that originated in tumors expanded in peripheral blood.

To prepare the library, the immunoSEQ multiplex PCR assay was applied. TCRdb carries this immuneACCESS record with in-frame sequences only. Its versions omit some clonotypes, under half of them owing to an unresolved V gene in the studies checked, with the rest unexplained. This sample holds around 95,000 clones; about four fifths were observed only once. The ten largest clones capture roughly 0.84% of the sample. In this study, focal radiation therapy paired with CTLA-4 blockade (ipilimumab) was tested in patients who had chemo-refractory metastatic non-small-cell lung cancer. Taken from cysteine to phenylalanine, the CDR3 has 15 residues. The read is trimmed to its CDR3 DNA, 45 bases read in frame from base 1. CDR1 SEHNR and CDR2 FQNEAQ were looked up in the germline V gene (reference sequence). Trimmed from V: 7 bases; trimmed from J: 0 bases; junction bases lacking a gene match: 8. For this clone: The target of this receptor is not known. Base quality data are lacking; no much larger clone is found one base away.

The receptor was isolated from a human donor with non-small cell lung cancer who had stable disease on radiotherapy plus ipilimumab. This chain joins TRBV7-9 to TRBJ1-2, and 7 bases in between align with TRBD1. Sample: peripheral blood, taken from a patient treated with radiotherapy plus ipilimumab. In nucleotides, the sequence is TGTGCCAGCAACCTAGGGACAGCAACTAACTATGGCTACACCTTC. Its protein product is CASNLGTATNYGYTF.